This TCR beta chain comes out of a study of patients and donors after allogeneic stem cell transplantation. The CDR3 loop spans 17 amino acids. V lost 3 bases, J lost 6 bases, and 14 bases stayed unmatched. TCRdb re-called the RT-PCR reads with MiXCR, one entry per CDR3 protein. This sample has about 960,000 distinct CDR3 sequences, with approximately 18% found just once. At least ten counts were recorded for this clonotype. Sequenced sample: blood, either unsorted or a sorted T cell fraction (not recorded which). The V call is TRBV12-3 or TRBV12-4, the J call TRBJ2-1; 7 positions match TRBD1. This receptor was identified in a human donor who was either an allogeneic HSCT recipient or a stem cell or donor lymphocyte infusion donor (not recorded which). It is not recorded whose cells these are; they may come from a transplant donor. CDR3 DNA: TGTGCCAGCAGTTTCTTAGCTGATGGGGCAGGGGGCAATGAGCAGTTCTTC. Its translation: CASSFLADGAGGNEQFF.